This T cell receptor (beta chain) comes out of a study of cytomegalovirus exposure and HLA in healthy donors. Whole-study results and caveats: Altogether, 150 to 200 TCR beta chains were recorded as cytomegalovirus-associated.

CDR3 length: 13 amino acids. Germline V gives CDR1 MGHRA, CDR2 YSYEKL. Trimming at V came to 2 bases and at J to 8 bases, leaving 4 bases not matched to a gene. In the case of this clone: Its specificity is unknown.

Clones were read by immunoSEQ multiplex PCR, and TCRdb kept only the in-frame ones, dropping some. This sample yields approximately 100,000 clones, of which about 90% are seen a single time; around 6% belongs to the top ten. A 120-subject validation cohort, separate from the 666-subject first cohort, supplied the donors. The source of this sequence is a man aged 18 to 29 in good health and CMV-seropositive. V gene TRBV4-1 combines with J gene TRBJ1-1; 8 nucleotides line up with TRBD1. Sequencing was carried out using PBMCs. CDR3 coding DNA: TGCGCCAGCAGCCAAATACAGGGGGGGGAAGCTTTCTTT. It yields the protein CASSQIQGGEAFF.